The sequence of this TCR beta chain was determined in a study of post-analysis software for immune sequencing data. Across the study: Relapsing-remitting, secondary progressive and progressive-relapsing forms of multiple sclerosis all featured among disease courses. The study, taken as a whole, reports: Patients showed TRBV5-6, TRBV5-1 and TRBV20-1 among five TRBV segments more frequent than in controls. Comparison with controls showed significantly lower normalized Chao1 diversity in multiple sclerosis patients.

Germline V CDR1 and CDR2: SGHTA, FQGNSA. The CDR3 consists of 14 residues. Between the trimmed V and J ends, which lost 0 bases and 0 bases, there was a span of 5 bases. The authors incorporated unique molecular identifiers into the TCR beta cDNA libraries. With about 0.95 to 11 million T cells as the source, a few hundred thousand cDNA molecules resulted. TCRdb re-called the PCR reads with MiXCR, one entry per CDR3 protein. The table includes 380,000 or so distinct CDR3 sequences, about a third detected once. This clonotype has only a few counts. What it binds is unknown. This chain uses TRBV7-2 with TRBJ1-1; D gene uncertain. The TCR comes from a girl between 5 and 17 years old with multiple sclerosis. Sequencing was done on a sample of blood. CDR3 region: CASSLAALNTEAFF. In DNA form, the CDR3 reads TGTGCCAGCAGCTTAGCGGCCCTGAACACTGAAGCTTTCTTT.